Here is one T cell receptor beta chain with its context. The data are from a study of OX40 agonist ivuxolimab in advanced cancers. Study context: Every 2 weeks, ivuxolimab was infused into the patients intravenously at between 0.01 and 10 mg/kg.

This CDR3 contains 14 residues. In germline, CDR1 is SEHNR, CDR2 FQNEAQ (reference sequence). Trimming took off 6 bases at V and 7 bases at J, with 18 bases between the two ends. TCRdb's table, derived via immunoSEQ multiplex PCR, lists solely in-frame clones and lacks some. The data contain 95,000 to 150,000 clones, around 89% of them seen just once; the ten biggest clones take up about 0.55%. The material was CD4+ or CD8+ T cells sorted from blood, obtained in a trial of the OX40 agonist ivuxolimab. The receptor's source is an adult with an advanced solid tumor such as melanoma, head and neck, liver or kidney cancer. The V call is TRBV7-9, the J call TRBJ2-5, with a weak D call TRBD2 (5 bases). DNA for the CDR3: TGTGCCAGCAGAGCAGAAGGGTCCCGGGGGACCCAGTACTTC. It is translated as CASRAEGSRGTQYF.